Detailed here is one T cell receptor (beta chain). Tagging with unique molecular identifiers was a feature of the TCR beta cDNA libraries. TCRdb called the PCR reads again in MiXCR, with one record for every CDR3 protein. There are roughly 150,000 distinct CDR3 sequences in the sample; 30% to 45% occur only once, and roughly 28% lies in the top ten. The data belong to a study of post-analysis software for immune sequencing data. Trimming took off 3 bases at V and 3 bases at J, with 18 bases between the two ends. In germline, CDR1 is SGHTS, CDR2 YDEGEE. The CDR3 sequence is 16 residues long. The sequence was collected from a girl under 18 with multiple sclerosis. The source was blood, collected after autologous hematopoietic stem cell transplantation. This chain connects TRBV5-8 to TRBJ1-2, with D perhaps TRBD1 (5 bases). The CDR3 nucleotides read TGTGCCAGCAGCTCGGAACGGACGGGGGACGACTATGGCTACACCTTC. Protein product: CASSSERTGDDYGYTF.